The rows below give T cell receptor beta chains drawn from one sample of a study of blood T cells in healthy people across ages. From the 5' RACE reads, TCRdb called clonotypes with MiXCR, one entry per CDR3 protein. Counted here are some 1.1 million distinct CDR3 sequences, more than 30% occurring once; the ten biggest clones make up around 14%. Sequencing was carried out using blood. These receptors all stem from a man aged 18 to 29 in good health. Each CDR3 is given with its conserved first and last residue. A D gene is named only where the DNA matches it firmly. The size of a clone is reported for some rows only, either as once, few or many, or as a class for expanded clones.

clone_size j_call d_call v_call cdr3_aa cdr3_nt
. TRBJ2-3 TRBD2 TRBV20-1 CSASILGLAGKDTQYF TGCAGTGCTAGCATTCTCGGACTAGCGGGGAAAGATACGCAGTATTTT
. TRBJ2-3 TRBD1 TRBV11-2 CASSFGTAETDTQYF TGTGCCAGCAGCTTTGGGACAGCGGAAACAGATACGCAGTATTTT
few TRBJ2-1 . TRBV7-9 CASSLPEGRNEQFF TGTGCCAGCAGCTTACCGGAGGGGCGAAATGAGCAGTTCTTC
few TRBJ2-1 TRBD2 TRBV5-1 CASSPRTSGGDEQFF TGTGCCAGCAGCCCGCGGACTAGCGGGGGAGATGAGCAGTTCTTC
. TRBJ2-6 . TRBV29-1 CSVALESGANVLTF TGCAGCGTCGCCCTGGAATCTGGGGCCAACGTCCTGACTTTC
once TRBJ2-7 TRBD2 TRBV12-3/TRBV12-4 CASSRWLGLVGEQYF TGTGCCAGCAGTCGTTGGTTGGGACTAGTTGGCGAGCAGTACTTC
. TRBJ2-3 TRBD2 TRBV6-2/TRBV6-3 CASSYWASGGTDTQYF TGTGCCAGCAGTTACTGGGCTAGCGGTGGCACAGATACGCAGTATTTT
. TRBJ2-3 . TRBV4-1 CASSQDLVKVRDTQYF TGCGCCAGCAGCCAAGATCTGGTAAAGGTACGAGATACGCAGTATTTT
few TRBJ1-2 . TRBV25-1 CASSEPFQGPYTF TGTGCCAGCAGTGAACCGTTCCAGGGGCCCTACACCTTC
. TRBJ2-3 TRBD2 TRBV7-2 CASSLWLAGGQGTDTQYF TGTGCCAGCAGCTTATGGCTAGCGGGGGGGCAGGGCACAGATACGCAGTATTTT
. TRBJ1-1 . TRBV3-1 CASSQEKGRTKNTEAFF TGTGCCAGCAGCCAAGAAAAGGGCCGGACAAAGAACACTGAAGCTTTCTTT
. TRBJ2-2 . TRBV7-8 CASSPNEFRANTGELFF TGTGCCAGCAGCCCCAATGAGTTTCGCGCGAACACCGGGGAGCTGTTTTTT
many TRBJ1-2 . TRBV5-1 CASSHDRSYGYTF TGCGCCAGCAGCCACGACAGGTCCTATGGCTACACCTTC
few TRBJ2-3 . TRBV10-3 CAISDYFDGLYDTQYF TGTGCCATCAGTGATTATTTCGACGGCCTCTATGATACGCAGTATTTT
few TRBJ2-5 . TRBV12-3/TRBV12-4 CASSLPGAQETQYF TGTGCCAGCAGCCTTCCCGGGGCACAAGAGACCCAGTACTTC
. TRBJ1-1 . TRBV19 CATRLQRDTEAFF TGTGCCACTAGACTTCAACGGGACACTGAAGCTTTCTTT
few TRBJ1-2 . TRBV10-2 CASSEQGDYGYTF TGCGCCAGCAGTGAGCAGGGTGACTATGGCTACACCTTC
. TRBJ2-7 . TRBV9 CASSMASGEQYF TGTGCCAGCAGCATGGCCTCCGGTGAGCAGTACTTC
. TRBJ1-2 TRBD1 TRBV7-2 CASSPRDRGSSYGYTF TGTGCCAGCAGCCCCCGGGACAGGGGATCCAGCTATGGCTACACCTTC
. TRBJ2-3 . TRBV6-5 CASRIQGSDTQYF TGTGCCAGCAGGATCCAGGGTTCAGATACGCAGTATTTT
few TRBJ1-1 . TRBV20-1 CSARERPEAFF TGCAGTGCTAGAGAACGACCTGAAGCTTTCTTT
many TRBJ2-5 TRBD1 TRBV7-9 CASSPLTGLQETQYF TGTGCCAGCAGCCCCTTGACAGGGCTACAAGAGACCCAGTACTTC
. TRBJ2-7 . TRBV5-6 CASSLVQSHEQYF TGTGCCAGCAGCTTGGTACAGTCGCACGAGCAGTACTTC
few TRBJ2-5 . TRBV7-2 CASSSVSIEQYF TGTGCCAGCAGCTCCGTTAGCATTGAGCAGTACTTC
. TRBJ1-1 . TRBV12-3/TRBV12-4 CASSPDIPRDTEAFF TGTGCCAGCAGCCCAGACATCCCCCGTGACACTGAAGCTTTCTTT
. TRBJ1-1 TRBD1 TRBV12-3/TRBV12-4 CASSFGQGKTEAFF TGTGCCAGCAGTTTCGGACAGGGGAAGACTGAAGCTTTCTTT
. TRBJ2-1 TRBD1 TRBV12-3/TRBV12-4 CASSQGQGSSYNEQLF TGTGCCAGCAGCCAGGGACAGGGAAGCTCCTACAATGAGCAGCTCTTC
few TRBJ2-1 TRBD1 TRBV6-2/TRBV6-3 CASNRDRVHNEQFF TGTGCCAGCAACCGGGACAGGGTCCACAATGAGCAGTTCTTC
few TRBJ2-7 . TRBV7-2 CASSLDSGYSYEQYF TGTGCCAGCAGCCTAGACTCGGGATACTCCTACGAGCAGTACTTC
few TRBJ2-3 TRBD1 TRBV9 CASSVAQGQLTDTQYF TGTGCCAGCAGCGTAGCTCAGGGACAGCTCACAGATACGCAGTATTTT
many TRBJ2-3 . TRBV5-1 CASSQRDSHTQYF TGCGCCAGCAGCCAAAGGGACTCCCATACGCAGTATTTT
. TRBJ2-7 . TRBV7-9 CASSLAGGVFTYEQYF TGTGCCAGCAGCTTAGCGGGTGGAGTGTTCACCTACGAGCAGTACTTC
. TRBJ2-3 . TRBV29-1 CSVGGGDTQYF TGCAGCGTGGGGGGCGGCGATACGCAGTATTTT
. TRBJ2-1 . TRBV5-1 CASSLATSRNEQFF TGCGCCAGCAGCTTGGCGACGTCTCGCAATGAGCAGTTCTTC
few TRBJ2-3 TRBD2 TRBV5-6 CASSLELAGARPGSDTQYF TGTGCCAGCAGCTTGGAACTAGCGGGGGCCCGGCCCGGCTCAGATACGCAGTATTTT
many TRBJ1-5 . TRBV20-1 CSARQSNQPQHF TGCAGTGCTAGACAGAGCAATCAGCCCCAGCATTTT
. TRBJ1-6 . TRBV28 CASRAGRNSPLHF TGTGCCAGCAGGGCAGGGAGGAATTCACCCCTCCACTTT
few TRBJ2-3 . TRBV20-1 CSAVPPGTDTQYF TGCAGTGCTGTCCCCCCTGGCACAGATACGCAGTATTTT
. TRBJ1-1 . TRBV2 CASSEMGPTEAFF TGTGCCAGCAGTGAAATGGGCCCCACTGAAGCTTTCTTT
few TRBJ2-3 . TRBV20-1 CSHGRDTQYF TGCAGCCACGGAAGGGATACGCAGTATTTT
. TRBJ2-5 . TRBV10-3 CATRGAQETQYF TGTGCCACTCGCGGGGCACAAGAGACCCAGTACTTC
few TRBJ2-7 TRBD2 TRBV7-2 CASSLGEAGGLSYEQYF TGTGCCAGCAGCTTAGGTGAGGCGGGGGGACTCTCCTACGAGCAGTACTTC
. TRBJ2-3 TRBD2 TRBV7-3 CASSSKRGPTDTQYF TGTGCCAGCAGCTCCAAGCGGGGGCCCACAGATACGCAGTATTTT
. TRBJ1-6 TRBD1 TRBV4-3 CASSQEPGGNNSPLHF TGCGCCAGCAGCCAAGAACCAGGGGGGAATAATTCACCCCTCCACTTT
few TRBJ2-7 . TRBV9 CASSLNRESLSYEQYF TGTGCCAGCAGCCTAAACAGGGAGAGCTTGTCCTACGAGCAGTACTTC
. TRBJ2-7 . TRBV25-1 CASSEWEILITYEQYF TGTGCCAGCAGTGAATGGGAAATACTGATTACCTACGAGCAGTACTTC
few TRBJ2-7 TRBD1 TRBV6-5 CASSYSSVGQGYEQYF TGTGCCAGCAGTTACTCGTCCGTGGGACAGGGATACGAGCAGTACTTC
few TRBJ2-1 . TRBV12-3/TRBV12-4 CASSFRFEGQFF TGTGCCAGCAGTTTTCGATTCGAGGGGCAGTTCTTC
. TRBJ1-4 TRBD1 TRBV4-3 CASSQALAGTGIREKLFF TGCGCCAGCAGTCAAGCGCTGGCCGGGACAGGGATCCGGGAAAAACTGTTTTTT
. TRBJ1-1 . TRBV12-3/TRBV12-4 CASSLDGFEGTEAFF TGTGCCAGCAGTTTAGATGGGTTCGAAGGCACTGAAGCTTTCTTT
. TRBJ2-1 . TRBV4-2 CASVKERSYNEQFF TGTGCCAGCGTGAAAGAGAGGTCCTACAATGAGCAGTTCTTC
. TRBJ1-1 . TRBV20-1 CSASSDGGNTEAFF TGCAGTGCTAGCTCGGACGGAGGAAACACTGAAGCTTTCTTT